A single TCR beta chain is shown here with its context. Its antigen remains unknown. The data were taken from a study of long-term antiretroviral therapy in people with HIV. Study findings and constraints: In HIV, the repertoires covered a tighter span of CDR3 lengths than in controls. Diversity measured after ART increased yet remained under transplant donor controls.

The V end lost 1 base, the J end lost 4 bases, and 10 bases lay between the germline ends. From germline, CDR1 is GTSNPN and CDR2 SVGIG (reference sequence). The CDR3 has 13 residues. A v3.0 immunoSEQ assay was performed at survey level. Repertoires were generated with immunoSEQ multiplex PCR, while TCRdb's copy carries only in-frame clones and drops some. The repertoire includes about 11,000 clones, roughly four fifths of them detected once, and around 20% sits in the top ten. This receptor was identified in a middle-aged man with HIV. The rearrangement uses TRBV30 and TRBJ1-1; maybe TRBD1 (6 bases). Here the sequenced sample was unsorted PBMCs, taken less than 7.5 years after starting antiretroviral therapy. CDR3 coding DNA: TGTGCCTGGAGTGGAGGGGGAGGCACTGAAGCTTTCTTT. Amino acid sequence: CAWSGGGGTEAFF.